This T cell receptor (beta chain) was captured by sequencing in a study of shared clonotypes between healthy human individuals. Study context: The study enrolled a couple of women and a few men aged 18 to 49.

Method: immunoSEQ multiplex PCR; TCRdb's copy keeps in-frame clones and lacks some. The repertoire holds around 610,000 clones, with roughly 95% as singletons. Germline V gene lookup returns CDR1 SGDLS and CDR2 YYNGEE. The CDR3 runs 13 residues. V was clipped by 4 bases and J by 2 bases, with 9 bases between them. Findings and limits, study-wide: Having only a few donors restricted how much genetic and exposure-history diversity was captured. Unshared clonotypes carried lower generation probabilities than those common to all four donors.

With regard to this clone: Antigen specificity is unknown. The sample has other DNA sequences that encode this CDR3 too.

Cells designated naive CD8 were CD45RO-negative and were positively selected for CCR7, with terminally differentiated effector memory CD45RA+ cells excluded. The chain recombines TRBV9 with TRBJ2-5; D perhaps matches TRBD2 (5 bases). Sample: naive CD8+ T cells sorted from blood. The receptor was isolated from a woman between 25 and 40 years old in good health. Here the CDR3 reads CASSSGIQETQYF. The CDR3 DNA is TGTGCCAGCAGCTCCGGGATTCAAGAGACCCAGTACTTC.